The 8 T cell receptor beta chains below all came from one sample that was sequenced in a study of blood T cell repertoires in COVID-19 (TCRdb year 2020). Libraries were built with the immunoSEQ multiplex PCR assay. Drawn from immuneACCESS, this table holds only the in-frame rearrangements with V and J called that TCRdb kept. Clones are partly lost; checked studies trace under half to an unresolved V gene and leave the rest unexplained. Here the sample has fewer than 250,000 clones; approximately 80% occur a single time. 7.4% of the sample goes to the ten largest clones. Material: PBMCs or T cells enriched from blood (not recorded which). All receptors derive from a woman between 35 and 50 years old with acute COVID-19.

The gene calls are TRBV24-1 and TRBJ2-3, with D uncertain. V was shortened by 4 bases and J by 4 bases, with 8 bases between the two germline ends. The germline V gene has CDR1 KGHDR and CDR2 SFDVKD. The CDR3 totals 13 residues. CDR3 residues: CATSDERPDTQYF. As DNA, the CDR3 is TGTGCCACCAGTGACGAGAGGCCAGATACGCAGTATTTT.

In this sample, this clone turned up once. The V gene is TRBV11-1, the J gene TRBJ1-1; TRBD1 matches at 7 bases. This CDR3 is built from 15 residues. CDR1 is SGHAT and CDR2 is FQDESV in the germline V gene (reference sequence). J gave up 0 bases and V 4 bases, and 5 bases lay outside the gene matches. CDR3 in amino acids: CASSSGQSLNTEAFF. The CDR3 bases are TGTGCCAGCAGCTCGGGACAGTCCCTGAACACTGAAGCTTTCTTT. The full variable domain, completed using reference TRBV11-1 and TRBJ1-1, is EAEVAQSPRYKITEKSQAVAFWCDPISGHATLYWYRQILGQGPELLVQFQDESVVDDSQLPKDRFSAERLKGVDSTLKIQPAELGDSAMYLCASSSGQSLNTEAFFGQGTRLTVV.

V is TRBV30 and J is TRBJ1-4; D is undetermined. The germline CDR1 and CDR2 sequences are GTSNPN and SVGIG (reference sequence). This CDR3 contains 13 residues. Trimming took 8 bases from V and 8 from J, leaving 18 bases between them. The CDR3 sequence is CAGEVRVGEKLFF. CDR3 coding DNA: TGTGCCGGGGAGGTGAGGGTGGGCGAAAAACTGTTTTTT.

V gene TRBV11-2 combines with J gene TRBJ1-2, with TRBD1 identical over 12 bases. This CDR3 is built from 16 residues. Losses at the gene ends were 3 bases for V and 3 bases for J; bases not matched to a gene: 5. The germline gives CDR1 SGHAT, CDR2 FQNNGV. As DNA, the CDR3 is TGTGCCAGCAGCTTCGCCGGGACAGGGGGCGACTATGGCTACACCTTC. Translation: CASSFAGTGGDYGYTF.

In nucleotides, the CDR3 is TGTGCCAGCAGCTTAGATGGGCAGGTTGAAGCTTTCTTT. Its protein product is CASSLDGQVEAFF. The chain joins TRBV11-3 to TRBJ1-1; D is ambiguous. Germline CDR1 reads SGHNT; CDR2 reads YENEEA. This CDR3 has 13 amino acids. Trimming removed 0 bases from V and 7 bases from J, with 9 bases in between.

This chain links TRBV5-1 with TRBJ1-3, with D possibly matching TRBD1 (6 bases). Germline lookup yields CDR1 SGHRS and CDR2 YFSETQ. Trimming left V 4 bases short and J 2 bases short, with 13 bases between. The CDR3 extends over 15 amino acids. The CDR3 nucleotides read TGCGCCAGCAGCCCCTTGGGGGCTCCTGGAAACACCATATATTTT. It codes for CASSPLGAPGNTIYF.

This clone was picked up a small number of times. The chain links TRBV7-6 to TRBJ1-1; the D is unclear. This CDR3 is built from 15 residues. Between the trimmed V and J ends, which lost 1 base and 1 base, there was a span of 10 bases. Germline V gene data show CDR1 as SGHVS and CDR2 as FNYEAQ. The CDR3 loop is CASSLVEGSNTEAFF. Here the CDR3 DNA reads TGTGCCAGCAGCTTAGTCGAGGGTTCGAACACTGAAGCTTTCTTT.

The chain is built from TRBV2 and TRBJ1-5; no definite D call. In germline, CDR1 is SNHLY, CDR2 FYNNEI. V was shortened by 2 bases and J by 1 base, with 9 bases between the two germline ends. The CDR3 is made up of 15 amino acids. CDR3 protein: CASSERGRSNQPQHF. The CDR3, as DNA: TGTGCCAGCAGTGAAAGAGGGCGCAGCAATCAGCCCCAGCATTTT.